This record concerns one T cell receptor (beta chain) sequence. This sample is drawn from a study of blood T cell repertoires in COVID-19. Study-level information: Acute-phase and convalescent COVID-19 samples originated in the United States, Italy and Spain. Sample material is recorded as cDNA or gDNA derived from T cells, B-cell-depleted T cells, or PBMCs.

The CDR3 has 13 residues. The V gene lost 4 bases and the J gene lost 4 bases, with 11 bases spanning the gap. In germline, CDR1 is SGHRS, CDR2 YFSETQ. Methods used by the authors: Estimation of nucleated cell counts relied on the amplification of reference gene primers. Clones were read by immunoSEQ multiplex PCR, and TCRdb kept only the in-frame ones, dropping some. Clone size and the V and J calls come from that table; the DNA yielded D and trimming. The sample lists 90,000 to 100,000 clones, around 83% occurring once. The sequenced sample consisted of peripheral blood. The rearrangement uses TRBV5-1 and TRBJ2-5; D gene ambiguous. The receptor was derived from a man between 65 and 85 years old with active or convalescent COVID-19. Written as DNA, the CDR3 is TGCGCCAGCAGCCCGCTAGTCCGAGAGACCCAGTACTTC. Amino acid sequence: CASSPLVRETQYF. Using reference TRBV5-1 and TRBJ2-5 for the parts outside the CDR3, the full variable domain is KAGVTQTPRYLIKTRGQQVTLSCSPISGHRSVSWYQQTPGQGLQFLFEYFSETQRNKGNFPGRFSGRQFSNSRSEMNVSTLELGDSALYLCASSPLVRETQYFGPGTRLLVL.